This T cell receptor beta chain was observed in a study of blood T cell repertoires in COVID-19. CDR3 length equals 16 residues. From germline, CDR1 is SNHLY and CDR2 FYNNEI. A word on this clone: One end of the junction fails to match germline, which may point to a read error.

In the study's own analysis: Researchers report that nucleated cell counts were estimated from reference gene primer amplification. Sequencing was performed with immunoSEQ multiplex PCR; in TCRdb, only in-frame clones are kept and a portion is missing. D and trimming come from the DNA, and the V and J calls and clone size come from that table. This sample has 250,000 to 300,000 clones, with approximately 82% found just once. The chain combines TRBV2 with TRBJ2-3, with 13 bases fitting TRBD2. The sequencing sample was made of peripheral blood. The receptor was derived from a man in his 60s who had recovered from COVID-19. The DNA for the CDR3 is TGTGCCAGCAGTGATCGGACTAGCGGGGGCACACATACGCAGTATTTT. This translates into CASSDRTSGGTHTQYF.